These T cell receptor beta chains were read from a single sample in a study of cytomegalovirus exposure and HLA in healthy donors. Clones were read by immunoSEQ multiplex PCR, and TCRdb kept only the in-frame ones, dropping some. This sample has tens of thousands of clones, with roughly 80% found just once. Sequencing was done on a sample of PBMCs. These receptors originate from a woman aged 40 to 50 in good health and CMV-seronegative. Both conserved end residues are part of each CDR3. The order of the fields is clone size, CDR3 length, V gene, D gene, J gene, CDR3 DNA, CDR3 protein. D genes are given only for firm matches. Rows may omit the clone size; those that give it use once, few, many or a size class.

abundance: -; len: 13; v_gene: TRBV5-1; d_gene: -; j_gene: TRBJ2-1; CDR3nt: TGCGCCAGCTATGGTCGGAGCTACAATGAGCAGTTCTTC; CDR3aa: CASYGRSYNEQFF
abundance: -; len: 17; v_gene: TRBV4-1; d_gene: -; j_gene: TRBJ2-1; CDR3nt: TGCGCCAGCAGCCAAGATCGCTTGGGCCCCCTATACGATGAGCAGTTCTTC; CDR3aa: CASSQDRLGPLYDEQFF
abundance: few; len: 11; v_gene: TRBV2; d_gene: -; j_gene: TRBJ2-1; CDR3nt: TGTGCCAGCAGGAGGGAAAATGAGCAGTTCTTC; CDR3aa: CASRRENEQFF
abundance: -; len: 17; v_gene: TRBV30; d_gene: -; j_gene: TRBJ2-1; CDR3nt: TGTGCCTGGAGTCTACCGCGGGCTGGGAGCTCCTACAATGAGCAGTTCTTC; CDR3aa: CAWSLPRAGSSYNEQFF
abundance: once; len: 15; v_gene: TRBV19; d_gene: TRBD1; j_gene: TRBJ2-2; CDR3nt: TGTGCCAGTACTCTCGGGACAGCTAACACCGGGGAGCTGTTTTTT; CDR3aa: CASTLGTANTGELFF
abundance: few; len: 15; v_gene: TRBV7-9; d_gene: TRBD2; j_gene: TRBJ2-1; CDR3nt: TGTGCCAGCAGCTTAGCTCTAGCGGGAGCAAGTGAGCAGTTCTTC; CDR3aa: CASSLALAGASEQFF
abundance: -; len: 14; v_gene: TRBV28; d_gene: -; j_gene: TRBJ2-7; CDR3nt: TGTGCCAGCAGTTTGAAAGCGGATGTGTACGAGCAGTACTTC; CDR3aa: CASSLKADVYEQYF
abundance: -; len: 13; v_gene: TRBV14; d_gene: -; j_gene: TRBJ2-1; CDR3nt: TGTGCCAGCAGCCTAACGTCGGGAAGAATCCAGTTCTTC; CDR3aa: CASSLTSGRIQFF
abundance: -; len: 14; v_gene: TRBV9; d_gene: TRBD1; j_gene: TRBJ1-2; CDR3nt: TGTGCCAGCAGCTCACTGACACAGGGGGCCGGCTACACCTTC; CDR3aa: CASSSLTQGAGYTF
abundance: -; len: 14; v_gene: TRBV10-3; d_gene: -; j_gene: TRBJ1-1; CDR3nt: TGTGCCATCAGTGAGGGCGGAGGAGGAAGGGAAGCTTTCTTT; CDR3aa: CAISEGGGGREAFF
abundance: -; len: 13; v_gene: TRBV6-5; d_gene: -; j_gene: TRBJ2-5; CDR3nt: TGTGCCAGCGGGGGGGCGCCTAGCGAGACCCAGTACTTC; CDR3aa: CASGGAPSETQYF
abundance: once; len: 15; v_gene: TRBV7-6; d_gene: -; j_gene: TRBJ1-4; CDR3nt: TGTGCCAGCAGCTTAGACTGGGCGCCGAATGAAAAACTGTTTTTT; CDR3aa: CASSLDWAPNEKLFF
abundance: -; len: 15; v_gene: TRBV11-2; d_gene: TRBD2; j_gene: TRBJ2-7; CDR3nt: TGTGCCAGCAGCCCCCACGGGGGAGGGACCTACGAGCAGTACTTC; CDR3aa: CASSPHGGGTYEQYF
abundance: -; len: 15; v_gene: TRBV19; d_gene: -; j_gene: TRBJ2-7; CDR3nt: TGTGCCAGTAGGACCGGGACTTCCAGCTCCTACGAGCAGTACTTC; CDR3aa: CASRTGTSSSYEQYF
abundance: -; len: 15; v_gene: TRBV5-6; d_gene: -; j_gene: TRBJ2-1; CDR3nt: TGTGCCAGCAGCTGGCGGGGTAGCTCCTACAATGAGCAGTTCTTC; CDR3aa: CASSWRGSSYNEQFF
abundance: -; len: 13; v_gene: TRBV30; d_gene: TRBD2; j_gene: TRBJ2-1; CDR3nt: TGTGCCGGGGGACTAGCGAGAAACAATGAGCAGTTCTTC; CDR3aa: CAGGLARNNEQFF
abundance: -; len: 13; v_gene: TRBV18; d_gene: -; j_gene: TRBJ2-5; CDR3nt: TGTGCCAGCTCACCGGGACAAAAAGAGACCCAGTACTTC; CDR3aa: CASSPGQKETQYF
abundance: -; len: 13; v_gene: TRBV7-3; d_gene: -; j_gene: TRBJ2-7; CDR3nt: TGTGCCAGCAGCGCCACATTCACCTACGAGCAGTACTTC; CDR3aa: CASSATFTYEQYF
abundance: -; len: 14; v_gene: TRBV4-2; d_gene: -; j_gene: TRBJ1-1; CDR3nt: TGTGCCAGCAGCCCGGGGGGCGACTACACTGAAGCTTTCTTT; CDR3aa: CASSPGGDYTEAFF
abundance: -; len: 13; v_gene: TRBV5-4; d_gene: -; j_gene: TRBJ2-1; CDR3nt: TGTGCCAGCAGCCCCGAGCTAGGCCCTGAGCAGTTCTTC; CDR3aa: CASSPELGPEQFF
abundance: -; len: 13; v_gene: TRBV11-2; d_gene: -; j_gene: TRBJ1-2; CDR3nt: TGTGCCAGCAGCCCTCATGCAGGGGCCGGCTACACCTTC; CDR3aa: CASSPHAGAGYTF
abundance: -; len: 21; v_gene: TRBV13; d_gene: TRBD2; j_gene: TRBJ2-2; CDR3nt: TGTGCCAGCAGCTCAGCAGGGACACGGACTAGCGGGATGGAGGTCGCCGGGGAGCTGTTTTTT; CDR3aa: CASSSAGTRTSGMEVAGELFF
abundance: -; len: 19; v_gene: TRBV29-1; d_gene: TRBD1; j_gene: TRBJ2-3; CDR3nt: TGCAGCGCCGAAATCAGGGGGGTCTCGGGACAGGGGGTGAAAGATACGCAGTATTTT; CDR3aa: CSAEIRGVSGQGVKDTQYF
abundance: -; len: 15; v_gene: TRBV5-1; d_gene: TRBD2; j_gene: TRBJ2-1; CDR3nt: TGCGCCAGCCGCCGGGCGGGGGGACCCTACAATGAGCAGTTCTTC; CDR3aa: CASRRAGGPYNEQFF
abundance: -; len: 12; v_gene: TRBV6-1; d_gene: -; j_gene: TRBJ2-3; CDR3nt: TGTGCCAGCAGTGAAGACACCGATACGCAGTATTTT; CDR3aa: CASSEDTDTQYF
abundance: -; len: 12; v_gene: TRBV5-1; d_gene: -; j_gene: TRBJ1-1; CDR3nt: TGCGCCAGCAGCTTGGGTGAGGGTGAAGCTTTCTTT; CDR3aa: CASSLGEGEAFF
abundance: -; len: 15; v_gene: TRBV28; d_gene: -; j_gene: TRBJ1-2; CDR3nt: TGTGCCAGCAGTTATCTTGGACAGCAGGTGTATGGCTACACCTTC; CDR3aa: CASSYLGQQVYGYTF
abundance: -; len: 16; v_gene: TRBV28; d_gene: TRBD2; j_gene: TRBJ2-3; CDR3nt: TGTGCCAGCAGTTTCTCGCGGGAGTACGGCACAGATACGCAGTATTTT; CDR3aa: CASSFSREYGTDTQYF
abundance: -; len: 15; v_gene: TRBV18; d_gene: -; j_gene: TRBJ1-1; CDR3nt: TGTGCCAGCTCAGAACTTCAGGGGAGAAACACTGAAGCTTTCTTT; CDR3aa: CASSELQGRNTEAFF
abundance: -; len: 17; v_gene: TRBV9; d_gene: -; j_gene: TRBJ2-1; CDR3nt: TGTGCCAGCAGCGTAGATGGTTTGGGGGGATTCTACAATGAGCAGTTCTTC; CDR3aa: CASSVDGLGGFYNEQFF
abundance: -; len: 14; v_gene: TRBV5-1; d_gene: TRBD1; j_gene: TRBJ2-7; CDR3nt: TGCGCCAGCAGACTAACAGGGGTAGTGGGCGAGCAGTACTTC; CDR3aa: CASRLTGVVGEQYF
abundance: once; len: 15; v_gene: TRBV4-2; d_gene: TRBD1; j_gene: TRBJ1-2; CDR3nt: TGTGCCAGCAGCCAAACAACAGGGGGCGCTTGGGGCTACACCTTC; CDR3aa: CASSQTTGGAWGYTF
abundance: -; len: 13; v_gene: TRBV28; d_gene: TRBD1; j_gene: TRBJ1-2; CDR3nt: TGTGCCAGCAGTTTGACAGGGCTTTCGGGCTACACCTTC; CDR3aa: CASSLTGLSGYTF
abundance: -; len: 14; v_gene: TRBV5-4; d_gene: -; j_gene: TRBJ2-7; CDR3nt: TGTGCCAGCAGCCCCGTAGCCGGAGCCCACGAGCAGTACTTC; CDR3aa: CASSPVAGAHEQYF
abundance: once; len: 15; v_gene: TRBV7-8; d_gene: TRBD2; j_gene: TRBJ2-5; CDR3nt: TGTGCCGGCCAACGGCGGGAGGGCCAGAGAGAGACCCAGTACTTC; CDR3aa: CAGQRREGQRETQYF
abundance: -; len: 12; v_gene: TRBV11-3; d_gene: -; j_gene: TRBJ2-1; CDR3nt: TGTGCCAGCAGCCCAGGGCCCGGTGAGCAGTTCTTC; CDR3aa: CASSPGPGEQFF
abundance: few; len: 14; v_gene: TRBV4-1; d_gene: -; j_gene: TRBJ2-1; CDR3nt: TGCGCCAGCAGCCAACCCGACAGAAACAATGAGCAGTTCTTC; CDR3aa: CASSQPDRNNEQFF
abundance: -; len: 17; v_gene: TRBV12-2; d_gene: -; j_gene: TRBJ2-7; CDR3nt: TGTGCAAGTCGCTTAGTTAACACTAGCGGGGGCTCCTACGAGCAGTACTTC; CDR3aa: CASRLVNTSGGSYEQYF
abundance: -; len: 15; v_gene: TRBV11-2; d_gene: -; j_gene: TRBJ2-5; CDR3nt: TGTGCCACCACACTCTTTTCCGGAGACCAAGAGACCCAGTACTTC; CDR3aa: CATTLFSGDQETQYF
abundance: -; len: 14; v_gene: TRBV7-2; d_gene: TRBD1; j_gene: TRBJ1-2; CDR3nt: TGTGCCAGCAGCTTAGAGACAGGGGACTATGGCTACACCTTC; CDR3aa: CASSLETGDYGYTF
abundance: -; len: 14; v_gene: TRBV9; d_gene: -; j_gene: TRBJ2-3; CDR3nt: TGTGCCAGCAGCGCCGGGGTCGGGCCAGATACGCAGTATTTT; CDR3aa: CASSAGVGPDTQYF
abundance: -; len: 16; v_gene: TRBV6-6; d_gene: TRBD2; j_gene: TRBJ2-1; CDR3nt: TGTGCCAGCAGTTACCCTCGACTAGCGGGAGATAATGAGCAGTTCTTC; CDR3aa: CASSYPRLAGDNEQFF
abundance: -; len: 13; v_gene: TRBV5-1; d_gene: -; j_gene: TRBJ2-3; CDR3nt: TGCGCCAGCAGTCCGGGGAACACAGATACGCAGTATTTT; CDR3aa: CASSPGNTDTQYF
abundance: -; len: 16; v_gene: TRBV6-1; d_gene: TRBD1; j_gene: TRBJ1-3; CDR3nt: TGTGCCAGCAGTGCCCTCGGACAGGGCTCTGGAAACACCATATATTTT; CDR3aa: CASSALGQGSGNTIYF
abundance: -; len: 13; v_gene: TRBV5-4; d_gene: TRBD1; j_gene: TRBJ1-2; CDR3nt: TGTGCCAGCAGCCAGGACAGGGTATATGGCTACACCTTC; CDR3aa: CASSQDRVYGYTF
abundance: -; len: 15; v_gene: TRBV11-3; d_gene: TRBD2; j_gene: TRBJ2-2; CDR3nt: TGTGCCAGCAGTAGGGGACTAACGAACACCGGGGAGCTGTTTTTT; CDR3aa: CASSRGLTNTGELFF
abundance: once; len: 13; v_gene: TRBV2; d_gene: -; j_gene: TRBJ1-5; CDR3nt: TGTGCCAGCAGTCGTGAGGTCAATCAGCCCCAGCATTTT; CDR3aa: CASSREVNQPQHF
abundance: -; len: 14; v_gene: TRBV6-6; d_gene: TRBD1; j_gene: TRBJ2-5; CDR3nt: TGTGCCAGCAGTTACGGACAGGTCGGGGAGACCCAGTACTTC; CDR3aa: CASSYGQVGETQYF
abundance: -; len: 14; v_gene: TRBV10-3; d_gene: -; j_gene: TRBJ1-1; CDR3nt: TGTGCCATCAGTGTAGGGGGAGAAGACACTGAAGCTTTCTTT; CDR3aa: CAISVGGEDTEAFF
abundance: -; len: 13; v_gene: TRBV2; d_gene: -; j_gene: TRBJ1-5; CDR3nt: TGTGCCAGCAGTGATACTCCAAATCAGCCCCAGCATTTT; CDR3aa: CASSDTPNQPQHF
abundance: -; len: 13; v_gene: TRBV29-1; d_gene: TRBD2; j_gene: TRBJ2-1; CDR3nt: TGCAGCGGGGCTAGCGGGAGCGGCAATGAGCAGTTCTTC; CDR3aa: CSGASGSGNEQFF
abundance: -; len: 17; v_gene: TRBV5-4; d_gene: TRBD2; j_gene: TRBJ2-1; CDR3nt: TGTGCCAGCAGCGCGGGACTAGCGGGAGTAGCCTACAATGAGCAGTTCTTC; CDR3aa: CASSAGLAGVAYNEQFF
abundance: -; len: 14; v_gene: TRBV6-5; d_gene: -; j_gene: TRBJ2-3; CDR3nt: TGTGCCAGCGTTGGGACACCTAGCACAGATACGCAGTATTTT; CDR3aa: CASVGTPSTDTQYF
abundance: few; len: 16; v_gene: TRBV15; d_gene: -; j_gene: TRBJ2-2; CDR3nt: TGTGCCACCAGCGGGGGGCTAGCGGCGAACACCGGGGAGCTGTTTTTT; CDR3aa: CATSGGLAANTGELFF
abundance: -; len: 15; v_gene: TRBV9; d_gene: TRBD1; j_gene: TRBJ2-5; CDR3nt: TGTGCCAGCAGCGTACGACAGGGGGGAACGGAGACCCAGTACTTC; CDR3aa: CASSVRQGGTETQYF